Reported below is one T cell receptor beta chain. Which antigen it targets is not known. The sample holds no much larger clone one base away, and base qualities are not on file. TCRbeta CDR3 regions were amplified from genomic DNA using the immunoSEQ Assay, a bias-controlled multiplex PCR. On the authors' methods: Within the assay, amplification of reference gene primers was used to estimate how many nucleated cells each sample contained. Sequence reads were collapsed and filtered to measure the absolute abundance of every unique TCRbeta CDR3 rearrangement. For each sample, productive Simpson clonality was calculated as the square root of Simpson's diversity index across productive rearrangements. TCRdb carries this immuneACCESS record with in-frame sequences only. Its versions omit some clonotypes, under half of them owing to an unresolved V gene in the studies checked, with the rest unexplained. V and J calls and clone size are copied from that table; D and trimming were computed from the DNA. The sample profile shows some 290,000 clones; about 86% of them were found once. About 12% of the sample is in the top ten clones.

The V and J ends are trimmed by 3 bases and 1 base, leaving 7 bases between them. The cysteine opens and the phenylalanine closes a CDR3 of 13 amino acids. CDR3 DNA is the only sequence kept; it has 39 bases, read in frame from the first base. The germline V gene encodes CDR1 SGHNT and CDR2 YYREEE (reference sequence). One collaborating source in Seattle enrolled patients while the patients were actively infected and followed the patients over time throughout the course of disease. Whole blood was collected in K2EDTA tubes by collaborating institutions according to the institutions' own protocols. Collaborator samples were shipped for TCRbeta analysis as frozen whole blood, isolated PBMCs, or DNA extracted from either sample type. The sample is drawn from a study of blood T cell repertoires in COVID-19 (dated by TCRdb to 2018 to 2021). Concerning the study at large: Samples covering the acute and convalescent phases of COVID-19 were provided by collaborators in the United States, Italy and Spain. The prospective study material was composed of cDNA or gDNA derived from T cells, B-cell-depleted T cells, or PBMCs. The repertoires were made available in a free public database intended to serve as a resource for research on the immune response to SARS-CoV-2. Where available, HLA class I and class II types were obtained from metadata supplied by the sample provider rather than from assay-based typing. The samples were drawn from two sources: the first 160 participants of the ongoing ImmuneRACE study, and over 1,000 subjects contributed by 6 global collaborators. Deeply sampled blood TCRbeta repertoires from subjects exposed to, actively infected with, or recovered from COVID-19 were included in the dataset. The sample metadata nearly always contained a de-identified subject ID, COVID-19 status, age in years and sex. What the work shows at the level of the full study, not this receptor alone: The amount of clinical and demographic metadata varied by source and participant and was provided uncurated.

This receptor chain uses TRBV5-4 and TRBJ2-5; a weak D assignment points to TRBD1 (5 bases agree). This sequence originates from a woman aged 30 to 39 with COVID-19, enrolled during active disease. Material: peripheral blood. The DNA sequence follows: TGTGCCAGCAGCTACGACAGCCAAGAGACCCAGTACTTC. Protein translation: CASSYDSQETQYF.